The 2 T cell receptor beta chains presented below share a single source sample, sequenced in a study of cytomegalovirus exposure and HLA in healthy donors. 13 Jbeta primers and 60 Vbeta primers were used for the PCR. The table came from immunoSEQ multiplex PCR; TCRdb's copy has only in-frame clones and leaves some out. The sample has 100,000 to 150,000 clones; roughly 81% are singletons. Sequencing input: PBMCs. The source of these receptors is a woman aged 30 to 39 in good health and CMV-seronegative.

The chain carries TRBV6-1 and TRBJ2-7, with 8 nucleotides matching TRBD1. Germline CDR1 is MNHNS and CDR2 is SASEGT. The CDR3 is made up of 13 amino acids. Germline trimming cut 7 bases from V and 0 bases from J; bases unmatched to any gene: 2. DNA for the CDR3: TGTGCCAGCAAGACAGGGGTCTCCTACGAGCAGTACTTC. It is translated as CASKTGVSYEQYF.

CDR3 nucleotide sequence: TGTGCCAGCAGCTTACTAGCGGGGGGGCTAGATACGCAGTATTTT. Protein product: CASSLLAGGLDTQYF. The rearrangement joins TRBV7-3 to TRBJ2-3; 12 bases line up with TRBD2. The CDR3 has 15 amino acids. Germline trimming cut 2 bases from V and 5 bases from J; bases unmatched to any gene: 2. CDR1 and CDR2 (germline): SGHTA, FQGTGA.